Each of the 28 T cell receptor beta chains below was sequenced from the same sample in a study of human T cells and chemical hapten exposure. TCRdb analysed the RACE reads with MiXCR anew, one entry per CDR3 protein. The repertoire holds roughly 200,000 distinct CDR3 sequences, around 25% seen once, with around 2.5% in the top ten. Sample time point: patch test 3, about 24 weeks after DPC sensitization. The treatment here: therapeutic diphenylcyclopropenone sensitization with weekly scalp DPC. The sequences come from whole blood, collected in connection with sensitization to the hapten diphenylcyclopropenone (DPC). Source of these receptors: a woman aged 35 to 49 with alopecia areata. Some clones in this sample may be carry-over from other donors' samples.

The V and J genes are TRBV6-2 or TRBV6-3 and TRBJ2-7; TRBD2 matches at 9 bases. Trimming removed 4 bases from V and 5 bases from J; junction bases left unmatched: 3. The CDR3 is 13 residues long. The germline gives CDR1 MNHEY, CDR2 SVGEGT. The CDR3 sequence: CASSSGLAHEQYF. The CDR3 DNA reads as TGTGCCAGCAGTTCGGGACTAGCCCACGAGCAGTACTTC.

This clonotype was recorded a few times. This chain joins TRBV29-1 and TRBJ2-1; D unclear. The CDR3 is 12 amino acids. Trimming removed 2 bases from V and 3 bases from J, with 5 bases in between. The germline CDR1 and CDR2 sequences are SQVTM and ANQGSEA. CDR3 DNA sequence: TGCAGCGTTGAACGGTACTACAATGAGCAGTTCTTC. Translation gives CSVERYYNEQFF.

The chain combines TRBV6-2 or TRBV6-3 with TRBJ1-1; D is uncertain. Looked up from germline, CDR1 is MNHEY and CDR2 is SVGEGT. CDR3 length equals 13 residues. V lost 4 bases and J lost 2, with 8 bases in between. CDR3 coding DNA: TGTGCCAGCAGTTCCCAGGCTAACACTGAAGCTTTCTTT. This gives the protein CASSSQANTEAFF.

V and J are TRBV27 and TRBJ1-5; 8 bases map to TRBD1. There are 15 residues in the CDR3. Germline V gene sequence: CDR1 MNHEY, CDR2 SMNVEV (reference sequence). The V gene end was trimmed by 6 bases and the J gene end by 6 bases; junction bases not matched to a gene: 10. The CDR3: CASSSGQGRFQPQHF. The CDR3 bases are TGTGCCAGCAGCTCCGGACAGGGAAGGTTTCAGCCCCAGCATTTT.

This clonotype came up a few times. J is TRBJ2-1 and V is TRBV5-1; tentatively, D is TRBD1 (6 bases). Germline V gives CDR1 SGHRS, CDR2 YFSETQ. With 3 bases removed from V and 4 bases from J, the gap between germline ends came to 11 bases. The CDR3 has 14 residues. CDR3 DNA sequence: TGCGCCAGCAGCTGGACAGTGACTTACAATGAGCAGTTCTTC. This codes for CASSWTVTYNEQFF.

CDR3: CASSARRGDEQFF. The CDR3 DNA reads TGCGCCAGCAGCGCACGGCGGGGCGATGAGCAGTTCTTC. The V gene is TRBV5-1, the J gene TRBJ2-1, with D possibly being TRBD2 (6 bases). Trimming cost V 4 bases and J 8 bases, with 13 bases left between them. Per the germline V gene, CDR1 is SGHRS and CDR2 is YFSETQ. The CDR3 sequence is 13 residues long.

This clonotype was detected a few times. The chain combines TRBV7-2 with TRBJ1-1; D is undetermined. Germline CDR1 SGHTA, CDR2 FQGNSA. V lost 1 base, J lost 3 bases, and 6 bases lay in between. This CDR3 contains 13 residues. The CDR3 DNA sequence: TGTGCCAGCAGCTTAGACCGCTACACTGAAGCTTTCTTT. Residues: CASSLDRYTEAFF.

There are a few counts of this clonotype. In DNA, the CDR3 is TGCGCCAGCAGCTTGGGGGACAGCTACAATGAGCAGTTCTTC. Translated: CASSLGDSYNEQFF. The V gene is TRBV5-1, the J gene TRBJ2-1; TRBD1 agrees at 7 bases. The ends lost 0 bases at V and 3 bases at J; junction bases unmatched: 0. The CDR3 spans 14 residues. Germline lookup yields CDR1 SGHRS and CDR2 YFSETQ.

The J gene is TRBJ2-3, the V gene TRBV12-3 or TRBV12-4, with D perhaps TRBD1 (6 bases). The V gene lost 6 bases and the J gene lost 4 bases, with 20 bases spanning the gap. This CDR3 is 16 amino acids long. CDR3 amino acids: CASSTLGGELPDTQYF. CDR3 nucleotide sequence: TGTGCCAGCAGCACCCTAGGGGGAGAATTGCCAGATACGCAGTATTTT.

This clonotype was detected only a few times. The V call is TRBV5-1, the J call TRBJ2-1, with 12 bases matching TRBD2. Germline CDR1 SGHRS, CDR2 YFSETQ. V lost 3 bases to trimming and J lost 7 bases; unmatched junction nucleotides: 8. The CDR3 spans 16 residues. CDR3 region: CASSSLAGGPENEQFF. CDR3 nucleotide sequence: TGCGCCAGCAGCTCCCTAGCGGGAGGGCCCGAAAATGAGCAGTTCTTC. Supplemented by reference TRBV5-1 and TRBJ2-1, the full variable domain reads KAGVTQTPRYLIKTRGQQVTLSCSPISGHRSVSWYQQTPGQGLQFLFEYFSETQRNKGNFPGRFSGRQFSNSRSEMNVSTLELGDSALYLCASSSLAGGPENEQFFGPGTRLTVL.

J is TRBJ1-1 and V is TRBV7-9; unclear D gene. This CDR3 contains 12 residues. The germline CDR1 and CDR2 sequences are SEHNR and FQNEAQ (reference sequence). V shed 1 base and J shed 12 bases, with 12 bases lying between them. The CDR3 here is CASSLGALDSFF. The CDR3 DNA reads TGTGCCAGCAGCTTAGGTGCCCTCGATTCTTTCTTT.

V usage is TRBV27 and J usage is TRBJ2-2; D is unresolved. The CDR3 runs 15 residues. V was cut by 6 bases and J by 6 bases, with 17 bases left in between. Germline lookup yields CDR1 MNHEY and CDR2 SMNVEV (reference sequence). The CDR3 here is CASSRPGVGPGELFF. The CDR3 coding sequence is TGTGCCAGCAGCAGACCAGGAGTAGGGCCCGGGGAGCTGTTTTTT.

The genes are TRBV2 and TRBJ2-3; maybe TRBD1 (7 bases). This CDR3 region has 14 residues. V lost 5 bases to trimming and J lost 3 bases, with 12 bases between them. The germline V gene has CDR1 SNHLY and CDR2 FYNNEI. As DNA, the CDR3 is TGTGCCAGCAGTCCCCAGGGGGGTACAGATACGCAGTATTTT. This translates into CASSPQGGTDTQYF. Full variable domain (outside the CDR3, taken from reference TRBV2 and TRBJ2-3): EPEVTQTPSHQVTQMGQEVILRCVPISNHLYFYWYRQILGQKVEFLVSFYNNEISEKSEIFDDQFSVERPDGSNFTLKIRSTKLEDSAMYFCASSPQGGTDTQYFGPGTRLTVL.

DNA for the CDR3: TGTGCCAGCGTATCGGGACTCCCGACAGATACGCAGTATTTT. Translated, it gives CASVSGLPTDTQYF. The gene calls are TRBV3-1 and TRBJ2-3; D is perhaps TRBD2 (6 bases). V was trimmed by 8 bases and J by 3 bases, leaving 15 bases between them. The V gene's germline CDR1 is LGHDT and CDR2 YNNKEL (reference sequence). The CDR3 consists of 14 residues.

The gene calls are TRBV12-3 or TRBV12-4 and TRBJ2-7; 8 positions match TRBD1. After removal of 6 bases from V and 6 bases from J, the junction contained 4 bases not matched to a gene. CDR3 length: 12 residues. The CDR3 nucleotides are TGTGCCAGCAGCCCCACAGGGGGCGAGCAGTACTTC. Protein sequence: CASSPTGGEQYF.

This clonotype appeared a few times. The rearrangement links TRBV5-1 to TRBJ2-7; D is ambiguous. This CDR3 has 17 amino acids. Germline V gene lookup returns CDR1 SGHRS and CDR2 YFSETQ. V lost 1 base and J 4 bases, leaving 21 bases between the germline ends. This CDR3 reads CASSLKKGSHDSYEQYF. CDR3 DNA: TGCGCCAGCAGCTTGAAAAAGGGTAGCCATGATTCGTACGAGCAGTACTTC.

The table lists this clonotype with many counts. The chain combines TRBV29-1 with TRBJ2-3; 11 bases are shared with TRBD1. V was clipped by 5 bases and J by 2 bases; unmatched bases: 6. This CDR3 comprises 15 residues. Germline lookup yields CDR1 SQVTM and CDR2 ANQGSEA. CDR3 loop: CSVTGGQGATDTQYF. The DNA for the CDR3 is TGCAGCGTTACCGGTGGACAGGGGGCCACAGATACGCAGTATTTT.

V gene TRBV28 combines with J gene TRBJ2-1; TRBD1 matches 10 bases. The germline gives CDR1 MDHEN, CDR2 SYDVKM. The V segment lost 6 bases and the J segment 7 bases; nucleotides outside the gene matches: 9. There are 15 residues in the CDR3. CDR3 residues: CASRQPGQGRNEQFF. Written as DNA, the CDR3 is TGTGCCAGCAGACAACCGGGACAGGGGCGTAATGAGCAGTTCTTC. The full variable domain, completed using reference TRBV28 and TRBJ2-1, is DVKVTQSSRYLVKRTGEKVFLECVQDMDHENMFWYRQDPGLGLRLIYFSYDVKMKEKGDIPEGYSVSREKKERFSLILESASTNQTSMYLCASRQPGQGRNEQFFGPGTRLTVL.

In its sample, this clonotype was seen a few times. V is TRBV18 and J is TRBJ1-2, with no clear D. Trimming took off 1 base at V and 2 bases at J, with 8 bases between the two ends. The CDR3 runs 14 residues. CDR1 and CDR2 from the germline V gene are KGHSH and LQKENI. Here the CDR3 reads CASSPRAENYGYTF. The DNA for the CDR3 is TGTGCCAGCTCACCACGGGCGGAGAACTATGGCTACACCTTC.

This clonotype has a handful of counts. The chain joins TRBV28 to TRBJ2-7; D perhaps matches TRBD1 (6 bases). CDR1 is MDHEN, CDR2 SYDVKM, per germline. The CDR3 covers 14 residues. Trimming removed 6 bases at V and 3 bases at J, with 15 bases between. In nucleotides, the CDR3 is TGTGCCAGCAGGGCGAGCAGGGGTTTCTACGAGCAGTACTTC. This encodes CASRASRGFYEQYF.

This clonotype was picked up a small number of times. Since no conserved phenylalanine or tryptophan closes the CDR3, a read error is the likely cause. It is unclear where the CDR3 begins or ends on the DNA, so no DNA is shown, and the CDR3 is as TCRdb lists it. The V and J genes are TRBV15 and TRBJ2-3; the table's D call of TRBD1 was not tested on the DNA. The CDR3 totals 15 residues, both ends included. CDR1 and CDR2 from the germline V gene are LNHNV and YYDKDF (reference sequence). This CDR3 is CATAAGGTMPFAFPP.

The sample holds one count of this clonotype. This chain uses TRBV11-2 with TRBJ2-5; a weak D match, TRBD2 (6 bases). V was trimmed by 0 bases and J by 7 bases, leaving 12 bases between them. This CDR3 spans 14 amino acids. Germline CDR1 is SGHAT and CDR2 is FQNNGV. DNA for the CDR3: TGTGCCAGCAGCTTAGATGCGGGGCTCGGGACCCAGTACTTC. Amino acids: CASSLDAGLGTQYF.

This clonotype has at least ten counts. The CDR3 nucleotides are TGTGCCAGCACCACCACTACTAGGACCGGGGAGCTGTTTTTT. It translates to CASTTTTRTGELFF. This chain uses TRBV6-2 or TRBV6-3 with TRBJ2-2, with D tentatively TRBD2 (5 bases). There are 14 residues in the CDR3. Between the trimmed V and J ends, which lost 7 bases and 5 bases, there was a span of 14 bases. Germline V lookup: CDR1 MNHEY, CDR2 SVGEGT.

This clonotype has a handful of counts. The CDR3 bases are TGTGCCAGCAGTTACAGTCCGTATAATTCACCCCTCCACTTT. Protein product: CASSYSPYNSPLHF. The gene calls are TRBV6-5 and TRBJ1-6, with D unresolved. This CDR3 is built from 14 residues. Germline V gene sequence: CDR1 MNHEY, CDR2 SVGAGI. Trimming cost V 2 bases and J 4 bases, with 6 bases left between them.

This clonotype has more than one count but fewer than ten. The J gene is TRBJ2-7, the V gene TRBV20-1; 13 bases are shared with TRBD2. Per the germline V gene, CDR1 is DFQATT and CDR2 is SNEGSKA (reference sequence). Trimming took 2 bases from V and 5 from J; bases not matched to a gene: 6. The CDR3 consists of 15 residues. DNA of the CDR3: TGCAGTGCTAGATTTCGAGGGACTAGCGGGAACGAGCAGTACTTC. The encoded protein is CSARFRGTSGNEQYF.

A few counts support this clonotype. CDR3 sequence reads: CASSSPDRGRHGYTF. The DNA for the CDR3 is TGTGCCAGCAGCTCCCCAGACAGGGGGCGACATGGCTACACCTTC. The chain recombines TRBV7-2 with TRBJ1-2, with TRBD1 matching over 10 bases. Germline V lookup: CDR1 SGHTA, CDR2 FQGNSA. J was trimmed by 6 bases and V by 4 bases; bases with no gene match: 8. CDR3 length: 15 residues.

V and J are TRBV7-9 and TRBJ1-2; weak D call: TRBD1 (5 bases). The CDR3 contains 14 residues. Germline V lookup: CDR1 SEHNR, CDR2 FQNEAQ (reference sequence). V lost 0 bases to trimming and J lost 8 bases, with 13 bases between them. As DNA, the CDR3 is TGTGCCAGCAGCTTAGCTGCAGGGTGGCAGGGCTACACCTTC. Protein: CASSLAAGWQGYTF.

This clonotype occurred a few times. In nucleotides, the CDR3 is TGCAGTGGGGGGACAGACTTCTACAATGAGCAGTTCTTC. Amino acids: CSGGTDFYNEQFF. This sequence joins TRBV20-1 and TRBJ2-1; 7 positions agree with TRBD1. Unmatched junction bases numbered 6, after V lost 7 bases and J lost 3 bases. Germline assignment: CDR1 DFQATT and CDR2 SNEGSKA (reference sequence). There are 13 residues in the CDR3.